The present entry profiles one T cell receptor (beta chain) with its context. The antigen remains unidentified. Germline CDR1 and CDR2: GTSNPN and SVGIG (reference sequence). The CDR3 sequence is 13 residues long. The V end lost 2 bases, the J end lost 4 bases, and 10 bases lay between the germline ends. This sample stems from a study of cytomegalovirus exposure and HLA in healthy donors. Study at large: Of around 400 genotyped donors, around 86% grouped in the Caucasian-associated ancestry cluster.

Use of 60 Vbeta and 13 Jbeta primers characterized the PCR. Produced via immunoSEQ multiplex PCR; TCRdb's table is partial and in-frame only. The data hold tens of thousands of clones, with 70% to 75% observed a single time. General study results and limits: Fewer N-insertions (relative to the approximately 670-donor mean) were reportedly seen in an Asian-associated ancestry cluster in a later analysis. The majority of CMV-associated TCR beta chains were reported as apparently HLA-restricted in a later analysis. As a later analysis showed, a missense DCLRE1C variant was linked to trimming of TCR beta V- and J-genes.

The sample comprised PBMCs. This rearrangement joins TRBV30 to TRBJ2-3; TRBD1 might be the D (5 bases). The TCR originated in a woman aged 25 to 39 in good health and CMV-seropositive. DNA of the CDR3: TGTGCCTGGAGTCCGCAGGGCCCAGATACGCAGTATTTT. This translates into CAWSPQGPDTQYF.